These 10 T cell receptor beta chains were sequenced from one sample in a study of Graves' ophthalmopathy and Graves' hyperthyroidism. RNA served as the template for amplifying TCR beta CDR3 regions. The authors performed first-round RT-PCR with HTBI primers and then a second-round multiplex PCR. TCRdb fed the multiplex PCR reads into MiXCR, producing one record per CDR3 protein. The sample lists about 1.2 million distinct CDR3 sequences, around a third occurring once. The sequenced sample consisted of peripheral blood or thyroid tissue (not recorded which). These receptor sequences come from an adult man with Graves' hyperthyroidism.

On this clonotype: A clone one base away is much larger, so this may be a read error. In this CDR3 the conserved last residue, phenylalanine or tryptophan, is missing, so a read error is likely. CDR3 DNA: TGTGCCAGCAGCACATTACAGGGATCCGTCCACGAGCAGTACCTC. It specifies CASSTLQGSVHEQYL. The rearrangement links TRBV7-9 to TRBJ2-7, with D tentatively TRBD1 (6 bases). CDR3 length equals 15 residues. Looked up from germline, CDR1 is SEHNR and CDR2 is FQNEAQ (reference sequence). V lost 5 bases and J 5 bases, leaving 19 bases between the germline ends.

At least ten counts were recorded for this clonotype. This chain uses TRBV7-2 with TRBJ2-5; 15 bases are a match to TRBD2. Germline CDR1 reads SGHTA; CDR2 reads FQGNSA. V dropped 5 bases and J dropped 5; count of bases not matched to a gene: 9. CDR3 length: 17 residues. The CDR3 protein is CASSPGLAGGPAETQYF. The CDR3 DNA reads as TGTGCCAGCAGCCCTGGACTAGCGGGAGGGCCCGCGGAGACCCAGTACTTC.

The chain links TRBV4-1 to TRBJ1-2; D is possibly TRBD1 (6 bases). This CDR3 region has 15 residues. Trimming removed 4 bases from V and 0 bases from J, with 12 bases in between. Germline CDR1 and CDR2: MGHRA and YSYEKL. The CDR3 sequence is CASSRQARTNYGYTF. Here the CDR3 DNA reads TGCGCCAGCAGCCGACAGGCGCGAACTAACTATGGCTACACCTTC.

This clonotype was seen only a few times. The chain couples TRBV19 to TRBJ2-6; tentative D call: TRBD1 (5 bases). Germline-derived CDR1 and CDR2 are LNHDA and SQIVND (reference sequence). The V end was cut by 5 bases, the J end by 0 bases, with 11 bases between. CDR3 length: 16 residues. The CDR3 nucleotides are TGTGCCAGTAGTCCCGACAGCACCTCTGGGGCCAACGTCCTGACTTTC. It yields the protein CASSPDSTSGANVLTF.

This clonotype showed up many times. The chain links TRBV29-1 to TRBJ1-4; 9 positions match TRBD1. Trimming removed 4 bases from V and 0 bases from J; junction bases left unmatched: 12. CDR3 size: 18 residues. The germline gives CDR1 SQVTM, CDR2 ANQGSEA. The CDR3, as DNA: TGCAGCGTTGGGGGATGGGACAGGGTGTCCGCAACTAATGAAAAACTGTTTTTT. Translated: CSVGGWDRVSATNEKLFF.

A word on this clonotype: Compared with germline, one end of the junction differs, possibly owing to a read error. The V call is TRBV5-4, the J call TRBJ1-4, with a tentative D call TRBD1 (6 bases). Germline values: CDR1 SGHNT, CDR2 YYREEE (reference sequence). The CDR3 runs 16 residues. This chain's CDR3 is CANSLRGRGTNEKLFF. The CDR3 DNA is TGTGCCAACAGCTTGAGGGGCAGGGGAACTAATGAAAAACTGTTTTTT.

This clonotype has a count of ten or more. The V call is TRBV20-1, the J call TRBJ2-7, with D perhaps matching TRBD2 (5 bases). The CDR3 has 14 amino acids. V lost 2 bases, J lost 5 bases, and 16 bases lay in between. CDR1 DFQATT and CDR2 SNEGSKA come from the germline V gene (reference sequence). The CDR3 region is CSARIRGWVNEQYF. Here the CDR3 DNA reads TGCAGTGCTAGAATCCGCGGGTGGGTGAACGAGCAGTACTTC.

The V gene is TRBV18, the J gene TRBJ1-5, with a weak D call TRBD1 (5 bases). Per the germline V gene, CDR1 is KGHSH and CDR2 is LQKENI. This CDR3 is built from 15 residues. The ends were cut back, 3 bases at V and 5 bases at J, with 14 bases in the middle. The CDR3 region is CASSPGAAPDQPQHF. CDR3 DNA: TGTGCCAGCTCACCCGGGGCAGCCCCCGATCAGCCCCAGCATTTT.

V is TRBV2 and J is TRBJ2-2; 8 bases agree with TRBD2. After removal of 3 bases from V and 3 bases from J, the junction contained 3 bases not matched to a gene. The CDR3 has 15 amino acids. Germline V gene lookup returns CDR1 SNHLY and CDR2 FYNNEI. The CDR3 region has the DNA TGTGCCAGCAGTGAGACTAGCGATCACACCGGGGAGCTGTTTTTT. Protein product: CASSETSDHTGELFF.

This clonotype has at least ten counts. This rearrangement joins TRBV14 to TRBJ2-7; D perhaps matches TRBD1 (5 bases). The V and J ends lost 3 bases and 5 bases respectively, with 11 bases between them. The CDR3 sequence is 13 residues long. The germline V gene encodes CDR1 SGHDN and CDR2 FVKESK. In nucleotides, the CDR3 is TGTGCCAGCAGCCATTTATCCAGGGACGAGCAGTACTTC. Protein: CASSHLSRDEQYF. Combining the CDR3 with reference TRBV14 and TRBJ2-7 gives the whole variable domain EAGVTQFPSHSVIEKGQTVTLRCDPISGHDNLYWYRRVMGKEIKFLLHFVKESKQDESGMPNNRFLAERTGGTYSTLKVQPAELEDSGVYFCASSHLSRDEQYFGPGTRLTVT.